The subject of this entry is one TCR beta chain. Its target is unknown. From the reads, TCRdb called clonotypes with MiXCR, one entry per CDR3 protein. The table has about 320,000 distinct CDR3 sequences, around a tenth seen once. This sample stems from a study of T cell repertoires in cytomegalovirus infection. Study findings and constraints: Carriers of CMV and the relevant HLA type were discriminated by public TCR beta frequency.

The CDR3 covers 16 residues. Germline V lookup: CDR1 SGHAT, CDR2 FQDESV (reference sequence). Trimming took 1 base from V and 0 from J, leaving 7 bases between them. Sequencing was carried out using PBMCs. This TCR was recovered from a human donor in good health (CMV status not recorded). Some clones in this sample may be carry-over from other donors' samples. The V gene is TRBV11-1, the J gene TRBJ2-6, with a weak D call TRBD2 (5 bases). The CDR3 region has the DNA TGTGCCAGCAGCTTAGGTCGGGGCTCTGGGGCCAACGTCCTGACTTTC. This sequence encodes CASSLGRGSGANVLTF.